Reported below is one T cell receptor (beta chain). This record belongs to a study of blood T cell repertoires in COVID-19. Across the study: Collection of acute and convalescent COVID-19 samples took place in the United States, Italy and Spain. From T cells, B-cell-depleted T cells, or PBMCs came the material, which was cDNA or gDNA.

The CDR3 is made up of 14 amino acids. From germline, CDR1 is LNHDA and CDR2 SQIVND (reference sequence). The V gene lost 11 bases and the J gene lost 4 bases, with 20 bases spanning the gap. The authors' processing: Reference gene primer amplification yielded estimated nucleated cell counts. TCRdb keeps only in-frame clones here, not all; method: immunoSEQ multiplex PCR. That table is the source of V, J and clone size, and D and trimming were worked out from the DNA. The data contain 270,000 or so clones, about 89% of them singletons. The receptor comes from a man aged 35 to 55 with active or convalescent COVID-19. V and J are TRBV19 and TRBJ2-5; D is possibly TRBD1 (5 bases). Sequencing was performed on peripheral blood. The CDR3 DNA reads TGTGCCTCCCGCCCCCAGGGTGGTGGAGAGACCCAGTACTTC. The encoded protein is CASRPQGGGETQYF.